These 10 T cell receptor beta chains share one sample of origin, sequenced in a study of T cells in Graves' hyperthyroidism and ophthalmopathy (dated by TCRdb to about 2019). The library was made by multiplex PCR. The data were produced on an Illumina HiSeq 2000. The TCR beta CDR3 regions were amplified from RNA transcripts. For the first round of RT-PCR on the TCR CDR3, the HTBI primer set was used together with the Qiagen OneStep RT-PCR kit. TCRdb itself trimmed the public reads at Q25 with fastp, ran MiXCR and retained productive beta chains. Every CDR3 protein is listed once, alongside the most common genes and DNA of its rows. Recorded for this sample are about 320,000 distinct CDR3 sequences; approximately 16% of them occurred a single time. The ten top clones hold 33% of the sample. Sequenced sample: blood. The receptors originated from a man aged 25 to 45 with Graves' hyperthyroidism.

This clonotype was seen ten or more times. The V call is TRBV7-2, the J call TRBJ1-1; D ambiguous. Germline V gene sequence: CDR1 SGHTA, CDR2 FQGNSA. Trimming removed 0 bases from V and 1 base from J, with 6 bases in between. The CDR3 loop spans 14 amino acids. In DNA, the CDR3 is TGTGCCAGCAGCTTAGCGCTGGCGAACACTGAAGCTTTCTTT. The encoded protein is CASSLALANTEAFF. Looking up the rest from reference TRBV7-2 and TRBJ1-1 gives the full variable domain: GAGVSQSPSNKVTEKGKDVELRCDPISGHTALYWYRQSLGQGLEFLIYFQGNSAPDKSGLPSDRFSAERTGGSVSTLTIQRTQQEDSAVYLCASSLALANTEAFFGQGTRLTVV.

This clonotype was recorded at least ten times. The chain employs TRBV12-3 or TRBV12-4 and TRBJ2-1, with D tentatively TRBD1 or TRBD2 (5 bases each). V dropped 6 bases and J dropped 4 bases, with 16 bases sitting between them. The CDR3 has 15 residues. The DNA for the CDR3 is TGTGCCAGCAGCCCCCCCGGGACGGGATACAATGAGCAGTTCTTC. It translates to CASSPPGTGYNEQFF.

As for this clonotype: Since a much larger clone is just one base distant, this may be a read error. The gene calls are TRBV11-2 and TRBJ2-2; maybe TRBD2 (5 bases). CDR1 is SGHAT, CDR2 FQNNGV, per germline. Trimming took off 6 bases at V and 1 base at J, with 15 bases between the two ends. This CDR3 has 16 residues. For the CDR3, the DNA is TGTGCCAGCAGGCAGAGGGCATTTAGGAACACCGGGGAGCTGTTTTTT. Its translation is CASRQRAFRNTGELFF.

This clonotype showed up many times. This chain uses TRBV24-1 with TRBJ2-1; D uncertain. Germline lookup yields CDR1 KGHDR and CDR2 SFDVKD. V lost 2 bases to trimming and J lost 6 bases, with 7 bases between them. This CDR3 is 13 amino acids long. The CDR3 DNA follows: TGTGCCACCAGTGATTCATACCCCAATGAGCAGTTCTTC. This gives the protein CATSDSYPNEQFF.

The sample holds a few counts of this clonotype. The chain's CDR3 is CASSLGLASSGYTF. CDR3 nucleotide sequence: TGTGCCAGCAGCTTAGGACTCGCAAGCTCTGGCTACACCTTC. The J gene is TRBJ1-2, the V gene TRBV7-3, with no clear D. V was cut by 2 bases and J by 7 bases, with 14 bases left in between. Germline V gene lookup returns CDR1 SGHTA and CDR2 FQGTGA. This CDR3 comprises 14 residues.

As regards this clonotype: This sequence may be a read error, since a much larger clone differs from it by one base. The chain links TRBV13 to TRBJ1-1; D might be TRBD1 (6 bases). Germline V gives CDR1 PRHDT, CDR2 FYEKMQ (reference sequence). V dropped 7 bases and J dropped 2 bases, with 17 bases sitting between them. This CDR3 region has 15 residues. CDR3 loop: CASISRGDFNTEAFF. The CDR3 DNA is TGTGCCAGCATCTCCAGGGGAGACTTCAACACTGAAGCTTTCTTT. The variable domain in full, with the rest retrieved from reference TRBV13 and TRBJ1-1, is AAGVIQSPRHLIKEKRETATLKCYPIPRHDTVYWYQQGPGQDPQFLISFYEKMQSDKGSIPDRFSAQQFSDYHSELNMSSLELGDSALYFCASISRGDFNTEAFFGQGTRLTVV.

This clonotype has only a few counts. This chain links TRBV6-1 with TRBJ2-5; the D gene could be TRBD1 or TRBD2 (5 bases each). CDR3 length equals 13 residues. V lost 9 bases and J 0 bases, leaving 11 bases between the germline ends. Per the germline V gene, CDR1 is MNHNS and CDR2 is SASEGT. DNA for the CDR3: TGTGCCAGTGGGACGGCGTACCAAGAGACCCAGTACTTC. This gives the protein CASGTAYQETQYF.

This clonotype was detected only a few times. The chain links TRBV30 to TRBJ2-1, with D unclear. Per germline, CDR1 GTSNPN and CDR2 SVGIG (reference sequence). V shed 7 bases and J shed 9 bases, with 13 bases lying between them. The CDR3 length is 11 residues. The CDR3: CAFMLETEQFF. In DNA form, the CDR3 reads TGTGCCTTTATGCTAGAGACTGAGCAGTTCTTC.

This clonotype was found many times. CDR3 sequence (DNA): TGTGCCAGCAGTCCAATTAGCGGTACAAATTACGAGCAGTACTTC. Its protein product is CASSPISGTNYEQYF. The chain uses TRBV28 and TRBJ2-7; possible D gene TRBD2, 6 bases. V was clipped by 5 bases and J by 4 bases, with 18 bases between them. The germline gives CDR1 MDHEN, CDR2 SYDVKM. The CDR3 is made up of 15 amino acids. The full variable domain, with the rest looked up from reference TRBV28 and TRBJ2-7, is DVKVTQSSRYLVKRTGEKVFLECVQDMDHENMFWYRQDPGLGLRLIYFSYDVKMKEKGDIPEGYSVSREKKERFSLILESASTNQTSMYLCASSPISGTNYEQYFGPGTRLTVT.

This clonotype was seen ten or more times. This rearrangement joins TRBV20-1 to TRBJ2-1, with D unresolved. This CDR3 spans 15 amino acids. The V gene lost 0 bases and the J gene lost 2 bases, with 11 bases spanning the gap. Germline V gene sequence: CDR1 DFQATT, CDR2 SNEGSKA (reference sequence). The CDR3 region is CSARDGLGAYNEQFF. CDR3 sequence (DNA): TGCAGTGCTAGAGATGGCTTAGGCGCCTACAATGAGCAGTTCTTC.